The clone carrying this T cell receptor beta chain was detected many times. What it recognizes is unknown. Each patient was aged 18 to 65 and had newly diagnosed hyperthyroidism of under 2 months' duration. PBMCs stemmed from 10 ml fresh peripheral blood. Looked up from germline, CDR1 is MNHNS and CDR2 is SASEGT. Trimming took 6 bases from V and 7 from J, leaving 12 bases between them. The CDR3 is made up of 12 amino acids. This sample was taken from a study of T cells in Graves' hyperthyroidism and ophthalmopathy. Points from the study as a whole: A model built on 13 V-J features separated ophthalmopathy from stable hyperthyroidism. Most thyroid clonotypes expanded above 0.001 appeared in blood too.

Amplification yielded TCR beta CDR3 regions, with RNA transcripts as the source. Researchers ran a first-round RT-PCR on the TCR CDR3 using the HTBI primer set. TCRdb processed the multiplex PCR reads anew with MiXCR; each CDR3 protein has one entry. The sample includes around 180,000 distinct CDR3 sequences, around 15% of them seen just once. The sequenced sample consisted of blood. This chain joins TRBV6-1 and TRBJ2-5; the D is unclear. The source is a woman in her forties or fifties with Graves' hyperthyroidism. The CDR3: CASRSGVGTQYF. CDR3 bases: TGTGCCAGCAGATCTGGAGTAGGGACCCAGTACTTC.